This entry describes one T cell receptor (beta chain). Its antigen is unidentified. This sample stems from a study of beta chain features in type 1 diabetes. The germline CDR1 and CDR2 sequences are SGHDN and FVKESK. J gave up 8 bases and V 0 bases, and 10 bases lay outside the gene matches. The CDR3 runs to 16 residues. Sequenced material consisted of expressed TCRB transcripts (all of the isolated RNA was reverse transcribed). Clones were read by immunoSEQ multiplex PCR, and TCRdb kept only the in-frame ones, dropping some. Of about 400,000 clones in the sample, around 13% were seen once. Study-wide points: All four CD4+ subsets from Type 1 diabetes patients carried moderately but significantly shorter TCRB CDR3s.

The source of this sequence is a woman between 18 and 30 years old with type 1 diabetes. The sample consisted of naive CD4+ T cells from blood. The chain uses TRBV14 and TRBJ2-1; TRBD1 matches 7 bases. CDR3 amino acids: CASSQDLAKGADEQFF. The CDR3 nucleotides read TGTGCCAGCAGCCAAGATCTTGCGAAGGGGGCTGATGAGCAGTTCTTC. Using reference TRBV14 and TRBJ2-1 for the parts outside the CDR3, the full variable domain is EAGVTQFPSHSVIEKGQTVTLRCDPISGHDNLYWYRRVMGKEIKFLLHFVKESKQDESGMPNNRFLAERTGGTYSTLKVQPAELEDSGVYFCASSQDLAKGADEQFFGPGTRLTVL.